This TCR beta chain stems from a study of vaccination and CD4 T cells after COVID-19. Whole-study context: Following dose two, a median about 70 days (range 14 to 241) passed before post-vaccine samples were taken.

Cultured CD4+ T-cell DNA underwent Oncomine TCR Beta short-read sequencing. TCRdb independently ran MiXCR on the PCR reads; one entry per CDR3 protein. The sample consists of fewer than 9,000 distinct CDR3 sequences, roughly two fifths of them appearing once. Of note for this clonotype: Its specificity is unknown.

As for treatment: 10-day PBMC culture with coronavirus spike peptide pools or control peptides (ViraFEST assay). Before the COVID-19 pandemic (2011-2018), CD4+ T cells were obtained from the unexposed donor. V lost 3 bases, J lost 4 bases, and 13 bases lay in between. CDR1 and CDR2 (germline): LNHDA, SQIVND (reference sequence). CDR3 length equals 15 residues. The chain recombines TRBV19 with TRBJ2-1; perhaps TRBD2 as D (6 bases). This TCR came from a human donor in good health. Sequenced input: CD4+ T cells from blood, cultured in vitro. CDR3 loop: CASSIGTFMYNEQFF. In DNA, the CDR3 is TGTGCCAGTAGTATCGGGACTTTTATGTACAATGAGCAGTTCTTC.